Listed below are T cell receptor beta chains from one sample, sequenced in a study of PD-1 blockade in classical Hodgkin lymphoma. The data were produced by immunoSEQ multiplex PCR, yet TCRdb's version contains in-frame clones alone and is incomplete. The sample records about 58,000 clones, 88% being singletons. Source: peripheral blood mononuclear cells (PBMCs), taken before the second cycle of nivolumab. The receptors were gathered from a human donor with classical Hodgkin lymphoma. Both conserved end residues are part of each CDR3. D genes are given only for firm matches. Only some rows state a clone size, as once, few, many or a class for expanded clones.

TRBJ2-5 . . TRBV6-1 CASNIGGETQYF TGTGCCAGCAACATAGGTGGAGAGACCCAGTACTTC
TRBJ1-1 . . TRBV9 CASSVNSGSTEAFF TGTGCCAGCAGCGTAAATTCGGGGAGCACTGAAGCTTTCTTT
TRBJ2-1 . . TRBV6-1 CASSEAVRNNEQFF TGTGCCAGCAGTGAAGCCGTCAGGAACAATGAGCAGTTCTTC
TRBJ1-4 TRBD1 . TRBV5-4 CASSRQGGNEKLFF TGTGCCAGCAGCCGACAGGGGGGGAATGAAAAACTGTTTTTT
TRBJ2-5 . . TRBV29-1 CSVVKVRGPQETQYF TGCAGCGTCGTAAAGGTTCGTGGGCCCCAAGAGACCCAGTACTTC
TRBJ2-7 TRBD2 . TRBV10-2 CASSEALAGGLLSYEQYF TGCGCCAGCAGTGAGGCGTTAGCGGGGGGACTACTCTCCTACGAGCAGTACTTC
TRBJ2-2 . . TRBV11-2 CASSLEWDGELFF TGTGCCAGCAGCTTAGAGTGGGACGGGGAGCTGTTTTTT
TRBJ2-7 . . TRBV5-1 CASSLRYEQYF TGTGCCAGCAGCTTGCGGTACGAGCAGTACTTC
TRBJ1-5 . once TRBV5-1 CASAVGPESNQPQHF TGCGCCAGCGCTGTCGGGCCGGAGAGCAATCAGCCCCAGCATTTT
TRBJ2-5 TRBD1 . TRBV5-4 CASSLGGGTGAETQYF TGTGCCAGCAGCTTGGGGGGCGGGACAGGGGCAGAGACCCAGTACTTC
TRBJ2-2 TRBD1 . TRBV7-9 CASSRSGTGLTGELFF TGTGCCAGCAGCAGATCGGGGACAGGGCTCACCGGGGAGCTGTTTTTT
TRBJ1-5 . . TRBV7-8 CASSFSRDQPQHF TGTGCCAGCAGCTTTTCCAGAGATCAGCCCCAGCATTTT
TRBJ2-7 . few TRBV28 CASSSLLRTGTYEQYF TGTGCCAGCAGTTCCCTTCTAAGGACTGGGACCTACGAGCAGTACTTC
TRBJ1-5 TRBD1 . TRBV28 CASRVSTGKGQPQHF TGTGCCAGCAGAGTCTCGACAGGGAAGGGTCAGCCCCAGCATTTT